This T cell receptor beta chain comes out of a study of T-cell reconstitution after alpha-beta-depleted transplantation in children. The V segment lost 7 bases and the J segment 2 bases; nucleotides outside the gene matches: 6. The CDR3 totals 15 residues. Germline V gene data show CDR1 as MNHNS and CDR2 as SASEGT. This clonotype appeared many times. Unique molecular identifiers featured in how the TCRbeta library was prepared. TCRdb re-derived calls from the PCR reads in MiXCR, one entry per CDR3 protein. Among 600,000 to 700,000 distinct CDR3 sequences listed, approximately 15% were seen once. This clonotype originated in a human donor who donated a stem cell graft to a child with acute myeloid leukemia. This material consisted of PBMCs from the stem cell graft donor, taken from the stem cell graft. The genes are TRBV6-1 and TRBJ1-5, with 9 bases lining up with TRBD1. The CDR3 region is CASMRTGVGNQPQHF. The CDR3 nucleotides read TGTGCCAGCATGCGGACAGGGGTGGGCAATCAGCCCCAGCATTTT.